These 25 T cell receptor beta chains were sequenced from one sample in a study of cytomegalovirus exposure and HLA in healthy donors. 13 Jbeta primers and 60 Vbeta primers were used for the PCR. Profiled with immunoSEQ multiplex PCR; TCRdb holds only in-frame clones, not every one. The data hold more than 90,000 clones, with about 79% observed a single time. Sequencing was performed on PBMCs. These receptors originate from a woman aged 18-29 years in good health and CMV-seropositive.

This chain connects TRBV5-4 to TRBJ1-1; D may be TRBD1 (5 bases). Germline values: CDR1 SGHNT, CDR2 YYREEE (reference sequence). The V gene lost 4 bases and the J gene lost 8 bases, with 12 bases spanning the gap. This CDR3 is 12 amino acids long. The CDR3 coding sequence is TGTGCCAGCAGCCTGGACATAACAGAAGCTTTCTTT. Encoded protein: CASSLDITEAFF.

The chain has TRBV5-1 and TRBJ2-5; 9 bases line up with TRBD2. Unmatched junction bases numbered 6, after V lost 4 bases and J lost 5 bases. Germline CDR1 reads SGHRS; CDR2 reads YFSETQ. This CDR3 contains 14 residues. The CDR3 spells CASSRWTSEETQYF. The CDR3 bases are TGCGCCAGCAGCCGATGGACTAGCGAGGAGACCCAGTACTTC.

This clone was recorded only once. The chain joins TRBV7-2 to TRBJ1-2, with a tentative D call TRBD1 (6 bases). The ends were cut back, 1 base at V and 2 bases at J, with 17 bases in the middle. The CDR3 has 17 residues. CDR1 and CDR2 (germline): SGHTA, FQGNSA. CDR3 DNA: TGTGCCAGCAGCTTAGGTTTGGGACATCACTCAAACTATGGCTACACCTTC. Encoded protein: CASSLGLGHHSNYGYTF.

This chain joins TRBV13 and TRBJ2-7; TRBD1 might be the D (5 bases). V gave up 5 bases and J gave up 9 bases, with 17 bases separating them. The CDR3 extends over 13 amino acids. The V gene's germline CDR1 is PRHDT and CDR2 FYEKMQ (reference sequence). The CDR3 DNA reads TGTGCCAGCAGCATCAGGGTCCTACGTGGGCAGTACTTC. Encoded protein: CASSIRVLRGQYF.

The chain recombines TRBV10-3 with TRBJ2-5; D is perhaps TRBD1 (5 bases). V lost 6 bases to trimming and J lost 2 bases, with 13 bases between them. Germline loops: CDR1 ENHRY, CDR2 SYGVKD. The CDR3 runs 14 residues. The CDR3 region has the DNA TGTGCCATCAGCAGGGCCGACGGTCAAGAGACCCAGTACTTC. Its translation is CAISRADGQETQYF.

V usage is TRBV5-6 and J usage is TRBJ2-3; TRBD1 matches 7 bases. The trim removed 4 bases at V and 4 bases at J, leaving 6 bases unmatched. Germline V gives CDR1 SGHDT, CDR2 YYEEEE. This CDR3 region has 14 residues. The CDR3 here is CASSLDRLPDTQYF. The CDR3 DNA reads as TGTGCCAGCAGCCTGGACAGGCTTCCAGATACGCAGTATTTT.

The chain employs TRBV7-2 and TRBJ1-4; D is ambiguous. The CDR3 contains 13 residues. In germline, CDR1 is SGHTA, CDR2 FQGNSA. V dropped 3 bases and J dropped 4 bases, with 6 bases sitting between them. The CDR3 bases are TGTGCCAGCAGCTTGTGGAGTAATGAAAAACTGTTTTTT. Its protein product is CASSLWSNEKLFF.

The V call is TRBV6-5, the J call TRBJ1-1; D uncertain. Germline V gene data show CDR1 as MNHEY and CDR2 as SVGAGI. V lost 8 bases and J lost 2, with 9 bases in between. The CDR3 consists of 12 residues. In nucleotides, the CDR3 is TGTGCCAGCGTGCGGGGAAACACTGAAGCTTTCTTT. Translated: CASVRGNTEAFF.

This clone has a single count. V and J are TRBV5-6 and TRBJ2-5; 12 bases align to TRBD2. The assigned J gene may be wrong: the sequence end matches TRBJ2-7 better. The germline V gene has CDR1 SGHDT and CDR2 YYEEEE. CDR3 length: 16 amino acids. DNA for the CDR3: TGTGCCAGCAGCGACGGAGGACTAGCGGGGACGTACGAGCAGTACTTC. This translates into CASSDGGLAGTYEQYF.

This chain links TRBV2 with TRBJ2-3, with D maybe TRBD2 (5 bases). The V gene's germline CDR1 is SNHLY and CDR2 FYNNEI. Trimming took 8 bases from V and 0 from J, leaving 15 bases between them. The CDR3 is made up of 15 amino acids. The CDR3 DNA reads as TGTGCCAGCTTCGGGGAAAGGCTAAGCACAGATACGCAGTATTTT. This gives the protein CASFGERLSTDTQYF. The entire variable domain, with the rest obtained from reference TRBV2 and TRBJ2-3, is as follows: EPEVTQTPSHQVTQMGQEVILRCVPISNHLYFYWYRQILGQKVEFLVSFYNNEISEKSEIFDDQFSVERPDGSNFTLKIRSTKLEDSAMYFCASFGERLSTDTQYFGPGTRLTVL.

The rearrangement links TRBV27 to TRBJ2-3; D not certain. The ends were cut back, 0 bases at V and 3 bases at J, with 4 bases in the middle. Germline V CDR1 and CDR2: MNHEY, SMNVEV (reference sequence). The CDR3 consists of 13 residues. The CDR3 nucleotides are TGTGCCAGCAGTTTATCGAGAACAGATACGCAGTATTTT. Encoded protein: CASSLSRTDTQYF.

J is TRBJ2-7 and V is TRBV19, with 7 bases aligning to TRBD2. The trim removed 1 base at V and 0 bases at J, leaving 9 bases unmatched. Germline CDR1 and CDR2: LNHDA and SQIVND (reference sequence). CDR3 length equals 17 residues. Here the CDR3 DNA reads TGTGCCAGTAGTATAGCCCATCTAGCGGAGAGCTCCTACGAGCAGTACTTC. Its translation is CASSIAHLAESSYEQYF.

This clone was seen a handful of times. This chain connects TRBV5-6 to TRBJ2-7; D ambiguous. The germline V and J ends were trimmed by 4 bases and 4 bases, with 6 bases remaining between them. The CDR3 is made up of 11 amino acids. Germline CDR1 reads SGHDT; CDR2 reads YYEEEE. The DNA for the CDR3 is TGTGCCAGCAGCCTAGAGTACGAGCAGTACTTC. Its protein is CASSLEYEQYF.

V and J are TRBV19 and TRBJ2-7, with 7 bases identical to TRBD2. The CDR3 is made up of 13 amino acids. Germline lookup yields CDR1 LNHDA and CDR2 SQIVND (reference sequence). The V and J ends lost 2 bases and 3 bases, in that order; junction bases with no gene match: 1. The CDR3: CASSISGIYEQYF. The CDR3 DNA sequence: TGTGCCAGTAGTATAAGCGGGATCTACGAGCAGTACTTC.

This clone was found once. This chain uses TRBV6-5 with TRBJ2-1; 9 positions agree with TRBD1. Germline CDR1 reads MNHEY; CDR2 reads SVGAGI. The V segment lost 5 bases and the J segment 4 bases; nucleotides outside the gene matches: 6. This CDR3 region has 15 residues. CDR3 bases: TGTGCCAGCAGTGCCCGGGACAGGGCTTACAATGAGCAGTTCTTC. This translates into CASSARDRAYNEQFF.

J is TRBJ1-5 and V is TRBV27, with D hard to call. Germline V gives CDR1 MNHEY, CDR2 SMNVEV (reference sequence). This CDR3 has 18 amino acids. The V end lost 5 bases, the J end lost 1 base, and 21 bases lay between the germline ends. The CDR3 nucleotides read TGTGCCAGCAGTCCCCTCGGTGTGGAGGGCGTGAGCAATCAGCCCCAGCATTTT. The encoded protein is CASSPLGVEGVSNQPQHF.

The chain combines TRBV7-9 with TRBJ2-3, with a possible D match to TRBD1 (5 bases). CDR1 is SEHNR, CDR2 FQNEAQ, per germline (reference sequence). V was pared by 6 bases and J by 7 bases, with 20 bases between. The CDR3 spans 15 residues. In DNA form, the CDR3 reads TGTGCCAGCAGGCCTACAGGATTTAGGAGTCATACGCAGTATTTT. As protein: CASRPTGFRSHTQYF. Using reference TRBV7-9 and TRBJ2-3 for the parts outside the CDR3, the full variable domain is DTGVSQNPRHKITKRGQNVTFRCDPISEHNRLYWYRQTLGQGPEFLTYFQNEAQLEKSRLLSDRFSAERPKGSFSTLEIQRTEQGDSAMYLCASRPTGFRSHTQYFGPGTRLTVL.

The CDR3: CASSLGQGQETQYF. As DNA, the CDR3 is TGTGCCAGCAGTCTCGGACAGGGCCAAGAGACCCAGTACTTC. The J gene is TRBJ2-5, the V gene TRBV7-9; 8 bases agree with TRBD1. The CDR3 totals 14 residues. V shed 6 bases and J 1 base; nucleotides not matched to a gene: 4. The germline gives CDR1 SEHNR, CDR2 FQNEAQ (reference sequence).

The chain uses TRBV19 and TRBJ2-7, with a weak D call TRBD1 (5 bases). From germline, CDR1 is LNHDA and CDR2 SQIVND (reference sequence). V dropped 2 bases and J dropped 3 bases, with 11 bases sitting between them. The CDR3 extends over 14 amino acids. The CDR3 DNA reads as TGTGCCAGTAGTATACAGGGATGGTACTACGAGCAGTACTTC. It specifies CASSIQGWYYEQYF.

V and J are TRBV4-1 and TRBJ2-7; possibly TRBD1 for D (5 bases). From germline, CDR1 is MGHRA and CDR2 YSYEKL. Trimming cost V 0 bases and J 3 bases, with 9 bases left between them. The CDR3 contains 14 residues. The CDR3 reads CASSQDRQFYEQYF. DNA of the CDR3: TGCGCCAGCAGCCAAGATAGACAGTTCTACGAGCAGTACTTC.

The chain has TRBV11-3 and TRBJ1-2; D not resolved. The germline V and J ends were trimmed by 6 bases and 4 bases, with 9 bases remaining between them. CDR1 SGHNT and CDR2 YENEEA come from the germline V gene. There are 12 residues in the CDR3. The CDR3 protein is CASSLTSYGYTF. The DNA for the CDR3 is TGTGCCAGCAGTTTGACAAGCTATGGCTACACCTTC.

The sample holds a few counts of this clone. This sequence joins TRBV30 and TRBJ2-5; 8 nucleotides match TRBD1. The CDR3 has 16 amino acids. Germline V gene lookup returns CDR1 GTSNPN and CDR2 SVGIG (reference sequence). The V and J ends lost 0 bases and 7 bases, in that order; junction bases with no gene match: 13. CDR3: CAWSVPGTGPSGTQYF. CDR3 DNA sequence: TGTGCCTGGAGTGTACCCGGGACAGGCCCGAGCGGGACCCAGTACTTC.

V usage is TRBV30 and J usage is TRBJ2-1; 7 bases map to TRBD2. V dropped 4 bases and J dropped 9; count of bases not matched to a gene: 18. CDR3 length: 16 amino acids. The germline V gene encodes CDR1 GTSNPN and CDR2 SVGIG (reference sequence). CDR3 bases: TGTGCCTGGACTCCACGGTACTGGGCGGGAGAAGGTGAGCAGTTCTTC. Residues: CAWTPRYWAGEGEQFF. Together with reference TRBV30 and TRBJ2-1, the CDR3 gives the full variable domain: SQTIHQWPATLVQPVGSPLSLECTVEGTSNPNLYWYRQAAGRGLQLLFYSVGIGQISSEVPQNLSASRPQDRQFILSSKKLLLSDSGFYLCAWTPRYWAGEGEQFFGPGTRLTVL.

The chain employs TRBV5-4 and TRBJ2-3; D uncertain. This CDR3 is built from 15 residues. CDR1 is SGHNT and CDR2 is YYREEE in the germline V gene (reference sequence). Trimming took off 0 bases at V and 5 bases at J, with 13 bases between the two ends. CDR3 bases: TGTGCCAGCAGCTTGGATGGCCCGCGAGGAGATACGCAGTATTTT. This gives the protein CASSLDGPRGDTQYF. The full variable domain, rest sourced from reference TRBV5-4 and TRBJ2-3, is ETGVTQSPTHLIKTRGQQVTLRCSSQSGHNTVSWYQQALGQGPQFIFQYYREEENGRGNFPPRFSGLQFPNYSSELNVNALELDDSALYLCASSLDGPRGDTQYFGPGTRLTVL.

In regard to this clone: The germline gene is not matched at one end of the junction; a read error may be the cause. CDR3 sequence: CASSPGTGASHEQYF. The CDR3 DNA is TGTGCTAGCAGCCCAGGGACAGGGGCGTCCCACGAGCAGTACTTC. The rearrangement uses TRBV7-7 and TRBJ2-7; TRBD1 matches 10 bases. Germline V gene sequence: CDR1 SSHAT, CDR2 FNYEAQ (reference sequence). The CDR3 spans 15 residues.